The 27 T cell receptor beta chains reported below all come from one sample, sequenced in a study of T cell responses to AZD1222 COVID-19 vaccine. Sequenced by immunoSEQ multiplex PCR; TCRdb stores in-frame clones only, minus some. This table holds 200,000 or so clones, 87% found once. Sequencing was performed on peripheral blood, taken on day 0 of MenACWY control vaccination. The receptors come from an adult in good health.

The chain has TRBV18 and TRBJ2-1; 9 bases map to TRBD1. The germline V gene has CDR1 KGHSH and CDR2 LQKENI. V dropped 0 bases and J dropped 6; count of bases not matched to a gene: 9. The CDR3 spans 17 residues. CDR3 loop: CASSPPFRGQGSNEQFF. The CDR3 coding sequence is TGTGCCAGCTCACCACCCTTTAGGGGACAGGGTTCCAATGAGCAGTTCTTC.

The chain recombines TRBV19 with TRBJ1-1; D is undetermined. Germline loops: CDR1 LNHDA, CDR2 SQIVND (reference sequence). The CDR3 has 14 amino acids. Between the trimmed V and J ends, which lost 3 bases and 4 bases, there was a span of 12 bases. The CDR3 nucleotides are TGTGCCAGTAGTATCCCCGCAGTGGGCACTGAAGCTTTCTTT. Protein sequence: CASSIPAVGTEAFF.

The chain combines TRBV7-2 with TRBJ1-2, with unresolved D. CDR1 SGHTA and CDR2 FQGNSA come from the germline V gene. V was shortened by 1 base and J by 5 bases, with 17 bases between the two germline ends. The length of the CDR3 is 16 residues. Here the CDR3 DNA reads TGTGCCAGCAGCTTAGGGCGGACCGACCTCGGGTATGGCTACACCTTC. This sequence encodes CASSLGRTDLGYGYTF. The full variable domain, its missing parts supplied by reference TRBV7-2 and TRBJ1-2, is GAGVSQSPSNKVTEKGKDVELRCDPISGHTALYWYRQSLGQGLEFLIYFQGNSAPDKSGLPSDRFSAERTGGSVSTLTIQRTQQEDSAVYLCASSLGRTDLGYGYTFGSGTRLTVV.

This clone turned up a few times. The rearrangement joins TRBV7-2 to TRBJ2-7; D remains unclear. CDR1 SGHTA and CDR2 FQGNSA come from the germline V gene. V was trimmed by 2 bases and J by 3 bases, leaving 11 bases between them. This CDR3 region has 14 residues. The CDR3 coding sequence is TGTGCCAGCAGCTTAAATTCCCCCGGCTACGAGCAGTACTTC. Its translation is CASSLNSPGYEQYF.

This clone was seen once. The chain employs TRBV5-1 and TRBJ1-1; D uncertain. There are 13 residues in the CDR3. CDR1 SGHRS and CDR2 YFSETQ come from the germline V gene. Trimming stripped 1 base from V and 2 bases from J, with 6 bases between. The CDR3, as DNA: TGCGCCAGCAGCTTGCTGGGTAACACTGAAGCTTTCTTT. Protein product: CASSLLGNTEAFF.

V is TRBV7-2 and J is TRBJ1-1, with D perhaps TRBD1 (5 bases). V was pared by 0 bases and J by 8 bases, with 10 bases between. The CDR3 has 13 amino acids. Germline lookup yields CDR1 SGHTA and CDR2 FQGNSA. The CDR3 protein is CASSLAGGREAFF. The CDR3 coding sequence is TGTGCCAGCAGCTTAGCCGGGGGACGGGAAGCTTTCTTT. Combining the CDR3 with reference TRBV7-2 and TRBJ1-1 gives the whole variable domain GAGVSQSPSNKVTEKGKDVELRCDPISGHTALYWYRQSLGQGLEFLIYFQGNSAPDKSGLPSDRFSAERTGGSVSTLTIQRTQQEDSAVYLCASSLAGGREAFFGQGTRLTVV.

This clone was observed once. The rearrangement uses TRBV2 and TRBJ2-1; 7 bases agree with TRBD2. This CDR3 contains 18 residues. Germline V lookup: CDR1 SNHLY, CDR2 FYNNEI. Trimming took 0 bases from V and 0 from J; bases not matched to a gene: 8. This CDR3 reads CASSEARSGGNSYNEQFF. DNA for the CDR3: TGTGCCAGCAGTGAAGCGCGGTCCGGGGGGAACTCCTACAATGAGCAGTTCTTC.

The chain is built from TRBV7-9 and TRBJ1-4; D uncertain. The germline V and J ends were trimmed by 5 bases and 3 bases, with 7 bases remaining between them. The CDR3 has 13 residues. From germline, CDR1 is SEHNR and CDR2 FQNEAQ (reference sequence). CDR3 DNA: TGTGCCAGCAGCCGGGGTTCTAATGAAAAACTGTTTTTT. This encodes CASSRGSNEKLFF.

This clone showed up just a few times. The chain couples TRBV4-2 to TRBJ2-2; TRBD2 agrees at 11 bases. CDR1 is LGHNA and CDR2 is YNFKEQ in the germline V gene. The CDR3 loop spans 15 amino acids. Unmatched junction bases numbered 6, after V lost 4 bases and J lost 8 bases. The chain's CDR3 is CASSRRLAGTGELFF. CDR3 nucleotide sequence: TGTGCCAGCAGCCGCAGACTAGCGGGGACGGGGGAGCTGTTTTTT.

CDR3 protein: CASSVASGELFF. CDR3 sequence (DNA): TGTGCCAGCAGCGTAGCGAGCGGGGAGCTGTTTTTT. This chain uses TRBV9 with TRBJ2-2; D not resolved. Deletions cut 0 bases from V and 7 bases from J, with 4 bases between. CDR1 and CDR2 from the germline V gene are SGDLS and YYNGEE. There are 12 residues in the CDR3.

The rearrangement joins TRBV21-1 to TRBJ2-7; the table's D call, TRBD1, has no DNA check behind it. TRBV21-1 is noted as a pseudogene. This CDR3 has 15 residues. The CDR3 DNA is TGTGCCAGCAGCCACCTATGGACAGGAGAGTACGAGCAGTACTTC. Translating it yields CASSHLWTGEYEQYF.

The chain employs TRBV9 and TRBJ2-3; weak D call: TRBD1 (6 bases). Per the germline V gene, CDR1 is SGDLS and CDR2 is YYNGEE. CDR3 length: 13 residues. Trimming removed 3 bases from V and 6 bases from J, with 11 bases in between. The CDR3 bases are TGTGCCAGCAGCGAGGGGGAAAGGGATACGCAGTATTTT. It specifies CASSEGERDTQYF.

The chain joins TRBV28 to TRBJ1-2, with D possibly being TRBD1 (5 bases). Germline CDR1 reads MDHEN; CDR2 reads SYDVKM. The CDR3 loop spans 14 amino acids. The V end lost 2 bases, the J end lost 8 bases, and 15 bases lay between the germline ends. DNA for the CDR3: TGTGCCAGCAGTTTAGTAGGGGTTGCCGGGGGCTACACCTTC. Translation: CASSLVGVAGGYTF.

This chain connects TRBV5-6 to TRBJ1-6; TRBD1 might be the D (6 bases). The CDR3 has 16 amino acids. Trimming left V 2 bases short and J 10 bases short, with 19 bases between. Germline CDR1 SGHDT, CDR2 YYEEEE. This chain's CDR3 is CASSFQGSLLKSPLHF. The CDR3 DNA sequence: TGTGCCAGCAGCTTCCAGGGGAGTTTGTTAAAGTCACCCCTCCACTTT.

The chain links TRBV18 to TRBJ2-5; 7 nucleotides agree with TRBD1. The V and J ends lost 3 bases and 4 bases, in that order; junction bases with no gene match: 11. Germline CDR1 reads KGHSH; CDR2 reads LQKENI. The CDR3 sequence is 16 residues long. CDR3 coding DNA: TGTGCCAGCTCACCCCTCATAAAGGGGGCAGGAGAGACCCAGTACTTC. Protein product: CASSPLIKGAGETQYF.

This sequence joins TRBV29-1 and TRBJ2-5; D unclear. CDR1 is SQVTM and CDR2 is ANQGSEA in the germline V gene. The CDR3 contains 17 residues. V lost 4 bases, J lost 5 bases, and 26 bases lay in between. The CDR3 spells CSVVSRPGLGPSETQYF. In nucleotides, the CDR3 is TGCAGCGTTGTAAGCAGACCTGGCCTAGGTCCGAGTGAGACCCAGTACTTC.

V gene TRBV7-3 combines with J gene TRBJ2-3; D is unresolved. In germline, CDR1 is SGHTA, CDR2 FQGTGA. The CDR3 covers 14 residues. V was cut by 1 base and J by 4 bases, with 9 bases left in between. The CDR3 is CASSLRSRADTQYF. CDR3 in DNA: TGTGCCAGCAGCTTAAGGTCCCGGGCAGATACGCAGTATTTT.

The chain combines TRBV28 with TRBJ2-1, with D possibly matching TRBD2 (5 bases). V was shortened by 5 bases and J by 0 bases, with 8 bases between the two germline ends. The CDR3 covers 14 residues. Germline V gene sequence: CDR1 MDHEN, CDR2 SYDVKM. The CDR3 loop reads CASSRENSYNEQFF. In DNA, the CDR3 is TGTGCCAGCAGTAGGGAGAACTCCTACAATGAGCAGTTCTTC.

The chain links TRBV28 to TRBJ2-3; TRBD2 matches at 14 bases. The CDR3 is 21 residues long. Germline V gene data show CDR1 as MDHEN and CDR2 as SYDVKM. The trim removed 2 bases at V and 5 bases at J, leaving 18 bases unmatched. The CDR3 DNA reads TGTGCCAGCAGTTTACTAATCTACCCCCGACTAGCGGGGGGGCCGGAAGATACGCAGTATTTT. Translating gives CASSLLIYPRLAGGPEDTQYF.

The CDR3, as DNA: TGTGCCAGCAGCGTAGTTGAGGTAGCGGGACCTTACAATGAGCAGTTCTTC. Translation: CASSVVEVAGPYNEQFF. The chain employs TRBV9 and TRBJ2-1; 8 positions agree with TRBD2. Germline CDR1 reads SGDLS; CDR2 reads YYNGEE. V was pared by 0 bases and J by 4 bases, with 9 bases of the junction left unmatched. This CDR3 has 17 amino acids.

The genes are TRBV2 and TRBJ1-3; D is unclear. V was shortened by 7 bases and J by 7 bases, with 5 bases between the two germline ends. The CDR3 has 10 residues. CDR1 and CDR2 from the germline V gene are SNHLY and FYNNEI. CDR3 DNA: TGTGCCAGCACAACTAACACCATATATTTT. It is translated as CASTTNTIYF.

This rearrangement joins TRBV4-2 to TRBJ2-7; 8 bases match TRBD2. Trimming at V came to 5 bases and at J to 3 bases, leaving 6 bases not matched to a gene. Germline V gene lookup returns CDR1 LGHNA and CDR2 YNFKEQ. The CDR3 length is 14 residues. Here the CDR3 reads CASSAAGAVYEQYF. In nucleotides, the CDR3 is TGTGCCAGCAGCGCAGCGGGAGCGGTCTACGAGCAGTACTTC.

The rearrangement uses TRBV19 and TRBJ2-3, with no clear D. CDR1 is LNHDA and CDR2 is SQIVND in the germline V gene (reference sequence). The CDR3 extends over 14 amino acids. Between the trimmed V and J ends, which lost 0 bases and 3 bases, there was a span of 7 bases. In DNA, the CDR3 is TGTGCCAGTAGTATAGATAGCCCAACAGATACGCAGTATTTT. Its protein product is CASSIDSPTDTQYF.

This sequence joins TRBV5-1 and TRBJ2-3; no clear D. The CDR3 length is 14 residues. Germline V gives CDR1 SGHRS, CDR2 YFSETQ. V was shortened by 0 bases and J by 0 bases, with 5 bases between the two germline ends. CDR3 region: CASSLVDSTDTQYF. Here the CDR3 DNA reads TGCGCCAGCAGCTTGGTTGACAGCACAGATACGCAGTATTTT.

The chain employs TRBV6-5 and TRBJ1-6, with 7 positions matching TRBD1. V was clipped by 4 bases and J by 14 bases; unmatched bases: 8. Germline V lookup: CDR1 MNHEY, CDR2 SVGAGI. This CDR3 contains 13 residues. CDR3 sequence reads: CASSSLRGITLHF. CDR3 coding DNA: TGTGCCAGCAGTTCACTCAGGGGGATAACCCTCCACTTT.

This sequence joins TRBV5-8 and TRBJ1-4, with D unresolved. Trimming removed 0 bases at V and 8 bases at J, with 8 bases between. This CDR3 comprises 13 residues. Germline V gene data show CDR1 as SGHTS and CDR2 as YDEGEE. The CDR3 region is CASSLGFREKLFF. CDR3 coding DNA: TGTGCCAGCAGCTTGGGGTTCCGGGAAAAACTGTTTTTT.

The chain couples TRBV3-1 (or the pseudogene TRBV3-2) to TRBJ2-2; the D is unclear. The CDR3 length is 14 residues. V shed 1 base and J shed 3 bases, with 6 bases lying between them. The germline V gene has CDR1 LGHDT and CDR2 YNNKEL (reference sequence). CDR3 sequence: CASSQVSDTGELFF. DNA of the CDR3: TGTGCCAGCAGCCAAGTGTCCGACACCGGGGAGCTGTTTTTT.